This T cell receptor (beta chain) was captured by sequencing in a study of tumor-infiltrating lymphocytes in localized non-small cell lung cancer. Points from the study as a whole: Different pieces of the same tissue were used for each assay.

In regard to this clone: Its antigen remains unidentified.

The CDR3 has 11 residues. CDR1 is SGHTA, CDR2 FQGNSA, per germline. The V gene lost 7 bases and the J gene lost 8 bases, with 11 bases spanning the gap. Sequenced by immunoSEQ multiplex PCR; TCRdb stores in-frame clones only, minus some. The profile shows 10,000 or so clones, over 75% of them singletons. The rearrangement joins TRBV7-2 to TRBJ1-1, with D hard to call. Source material: uninvolved lung tissue not adjacent to the tumor. This clonotype was sampled from a human donor with non-small cell lung cancer. The DNA of the CDR3 is TGTGCCAGCAAAAAGGGCGGCGAAGCTTTCTTT. It specifies CASKKGGEAFF.